One and the same sample provided the 18 T cell receptor beta chains below, sequenced in a study of a mutant IDH1 vaccine in newly diagnosed glioma. Documented time point: week 35, safety follow-up. Every vaccine dose comprised 300 ug of mutant IDH1 20-mer peptide plus topical imiquimod. Repertoires were generated with immunoSEQ multiplex PCR, while TCRdb's copy carries only in-frame clones and drops some. The sample has approximately 30,000 clones, about four fifths seen once; the top ten hold about 7.9%. No antigen has been assigned to these receptors. The sample was PBMCs, taken from a glioma patient whose treatment included an IDH1 peptide vaccine. The receptors here all came from a middle-aged man with glioma.

This sequence joins TRBV11-2 and TRBJ2-1, with unresolved D. The germline V and J ends were trimmed by 5 bases and 9 bases, with 11 bases remaining between them. This CDR3 has 12 residues. Germline V CDR1 and CDR2: SGHAT, FQNNGV. CDR3 sequence reads: CASSLIEFEQFF. The CDR3 DNA is TGTGCCAGCAGCCTGATAGAGTTTGAGCAGTTCTTC.

The chain couples TRBV7-9 to TRBJ2-7, with 7 bases identical to TRBD1. The CDR3 is made up of 14 amino acids. The V and J ends lost 3 bases and 2 bases, in that order; junction bases with no gene match: 4. Germline V lookup: CDR1 SEHNR, CDR2 FQNEAQ (reference sequence). The CDR3 DNA is TGTGCCAGCAGCTTCTTGGACAGGCCCTACGAGCAGTACTTC. It yields the protein CASSFLDRPYEQYF.

The chain employs TRBV7-8 and TRBJ1-5; D ambiguous. Per the germline V gene, CDR1 is SGHVS and CDR2 is FQNEAQ. CDR3 size: 14 residues. The V end was cut by 4 bases, the J end by 5 bases, with 12 bases between. The CDR3 nucleotides are TGTGCCAGCAGCTCCGAACACTTTGATCAGCCCCAGCATTTT. It encodes CASSSEHFDQPQHF.

J is TRBJ2-3 and V is TRBV11-2; D gene unclear. The CDR3 loop spans 14 amino acids. CDR1 and CDR2 from the germline V gene are SGHAT and FQNNGV. The germline V and J ends were trimmed by 0 bases and 3 bases, with 7 bases remaining between them. The CDR3 DNA reads as TGTGCCAGCAGCTTAGAGGTCCTAACAGATACGCAGTATTTT. Its translation is CASSLEVLTDTQYF.

The sample holds a few counts of this clone. The chain carries TRBV7-2 and TRBJ2-7, with 7 bases aligning to TRBD1. CDR3 length: 14 residues. Trimming at V came to 0 bases and at J to 10 bases, leaving 9 bases not matched to a gene. In germline, CDR1 is SGHTA, CDR2 FQGNSA. Here the CDR3 reads CASSLASGNRGQYF. CDR3 in DNA: TGTGCCAGCAGCTTAGCATCAGGAAACAGGGGACAGTACTTC.

The rearrangement joins TRBV28 to TRBJ2-7, with 7 bases fitting TRBD1. Germline values: CDR1 MDHEN, CDR2 SYDVKM. V shed 5 bases, J shed 4 bases, and the junction held 11 bases outside the gene matches. This CDR3 has 15 residues. DNA of the CDR3: TGTGCCAGCAGTCTAACGGGACAGCGAAAATACGAGCAGTACTTC. This gives the protein CASSLTGQRKYEQYF.

This clone is a singleton in its sample. The CDR3 sequence is CAWDGQSNTGELFF. In nucleotides, the CDR3 is TGTGCCTGGGATGGACAGTCGAACACCGGGGAGCTGTTTTTT. The rearrangement links TRBV30 to TRBJ2-2; D is possibly TRBD1 (6 bases). The CDR3 runs 14 residues. Germline CDR1 and CDR2: GTSNPN and SVGIG (reference sequence). V lost 5 bases to trimming and J lost 0 bases, with 10 bases between them.

The V gene is TRBV5-8, the J gene TRBJ2-1; TRBD2 is a possible D gene (5 bases). The germline V gene encodes CDR1 SGHTS and CDR2 YDEGEE. V shed 1 base and J shed 0 bases, with 8 bases lying between them. The CDR3 totals 15 residues. Here the CDR3 DNA reads TGTGCCAGCAGCTTGTACGGGGACTCCTACAATGAGCAGTTCTTC. Its protein is CASSLYGDSYNEQFF.

This chain uses TRBV7-2 with TRBJ1-2; D not certain. Per the germline V gene, CDR1 is SGHTA and CDR2 is FQGNSA. Between the trimmed V and J ends, which lost 1 base and 4 bases, there was a span of 10 bases. CDR3 size: 14 residues. Here the CDR3 DNA reads TGTGCCAGCAGCTTAGTCACACTCGGCTATGGCTACACCTTC. This translates into CASSLVTLGYGYTF.

This clone was picked up a small number of times. This chain links TRBV7-9 with TRBJ1-1; tentatively, D is TRBD1 (6 bases). The germline V gene has CDR1 SEHNR and CDR2 FQNEAQ (reference sequence). Trimming left V 2 bases short and J 3 bases short, with 10 bases between. This CDR3 comprises 14 residues. The CDR3 sequence: CASSLSEGDTEAFF. DNA of the CDR3: TGTGCCAGCAGCTTATCCGAGGGGGACACTGAAGCTTTCTTT.

The chain recombines TRBV7-2 with TRBJ2-5, with D perhaps being TRBD1 or TRBD2 (5 bases each). Trimming removed 4 bases at V and 5 bases at J, with 17 bases between. Germline lookup yields CDR1 SGHTA and CDR2 FQGNSA. This CDR3 region has 15 residues. The DNA of the CDR3 is TGTGCCAGCAGCTCCGGCTGGGGGAACGTGGAGACCCAGTACTTC. Translated: CASSSGWGNVETQYF.

V usage is TRBV4-3 and J usage is TRBJ2-7; 7 bases are shared with TRBD2. Germline V gene data show CDR1 as LGHNA and CDR2 as YSLEER. The CDR3 is 15 residues long. V trimming: 1 base; J trimming: 3 bases; junction bases outside the gene matches: 6. The CDR3 nucleotides are TGCGCCAGCAGCCAAGGAAGCGCGGGGGACTACGAGCAGTACTTC. This gives the protein CASSQGSAGDYEQYF.

The chain couples TRBV6-5 to TRBJ1-1; 7 bases align to TRBD1. Germline assignment: CDR1 MNHEY and CDR2 SVGAGI. Trimming took 10 bases from V and 1 from J; bases not matched to a gene: 9. The CDR3 sequence is 14 residues long. In DNA form, the CDR3 reads TGTGCCACCTCTATAGGGGGCCGGAACACTGAAGCTTTCTTT. It is translated as CATSIGGRNTEAFF.

The genes are TRBV7-9 and TRBJ2-5, with D possibly being TRBD1 (6 bases). The CDR3 extends over 13 amino acids. Trimming shortened V by 4 bases and J by 7 bases, and 13 bases separated the two germline ends. Germline assignment: CDR1 SEHNR and CDR2 FQNEAQ (reference sequence). The CDR3 sequence: CASSSSVRGTQYF. CDR3 sequence (DNA): TGTGCCAGCAGCTCGTCGGTCAGGGGGACCCAGTACTTC.

The CDR3 nucleotides are TGTGCCACCAAGCTTACGGGCGGTAACACTGAAGCTTTCTTT. It is translated as CATKLTGGNTEAFF. This chain links TRBV7-2 with TRBJ1-1; the D is unclear. This CDR3 is 14 amino acids long. V was shortened by 10 bases and J by 2 bases, with 17 bases between the two germline ends. The germline CDR1 and CDR2 sequences are SGHTA and FQGNSA.

This chain links TRBV29-1 with TRBJ2-5, with D unresolved. The V end lost 2 bases, the J end lost 5 bases, and 6 bases lay between the germline ends. Germline values: CDR1 SQVTM, CDR2 ANQGSEA. The CDR3 length is 11 residues. As DNA, the CDR3 is TGCAGCGTTGAAATTGGGGAGACCCAGTACTTC. Its translation is CSVEIGETQYF.

The genes are TRBV6-4 and TRBJ1-3; tentative D call: TRBD1 (6 bases). The V end lost 5 bases, the J end lost 1 base, and 12 bases lay between the germline ends. Germline assignment: CDR1 MRHNA and CDR2 SNTAGT. The CDR3 sequence is 15 residues long. In DNA form, the CDR3 reads TGTGCCAGCAGTAGACAGGAGGAGTCTGGAAACACCATATATTTT. It is translated as CASSRQEESGNTIYF.

The chain has TRBV5-4 and TRBJ2-5; TRBD2 agrees at 8 bases. The junction had 15 bases not matched to a gene; V was cut back by 2 bases and J by 9 bases. The V gene's germline CDR1 is SGHNT and CDR2 YYREEE (reference sequence). This CDR3 region has 16 residues. CDR3 loop: CASSFGGGRSARAQYF. The CDR3 region has the DNA TGTGCCAGCAGCTTTGGGGGCGGGAGGTCGGCGCGAGCCCAGTACTTC.